The sequence of this TCR beta chain was determined in a study of T cell responses to AZD1222 COVID-19 vaccine (dated by TCRdb to 2020 to 2023). For the wider study: AZD1222 recipients whose second dose came at about 4 weeks and those whose second dose came at about 12 weeks were combined into one group, since spike-specific TCR depth and breadth did not differ between the two schedules. A total of 230 to 250 trial participants underwent TCR sequencing, of whom roughly 210 received two doses of AZD1222 and about 26 received two doses of the MenACWY control vaccine. Trial participants were enrolled by age into subgroups of 18-55, 56-69 and 70-plus years, and around 140, 26 and 57 TCR-sequenced participants, respectively, were included in these subgroups. What the research found in general, with its limitations: Conclusions about previously exposed vaccinees are limited, since just six or seven AZD1222 recipients were seropositive for SARS-CoV-2 at baseline. The whole spike protein was spanned by vaccine-associated CD4 TCRs, and dominant responses were seen in regions 160-218 and 743-854. Nearly half of unique spike-specific TCRs reportedly recognized epitopes outside regions mutated in the B.1.351 and B.1.1.7 variants. Because no day 14 peak-response samples were available, repertoires were characterized only after the peak T cell response. In the small 56-69-year group, the increase in depth fell short of significance, most likely because of low power. Participants were mostly white British and included more females than males, and it was suggested by the authors that clonal diversity may have been underestimated. Spike-specific TCR breadth and depth rose significantly after two AZD1222 doses compared with day 0 and with MenACWY recipients.

About this clone itself: Its antigen is currently not known. No base qualities exist here, and no much larger clone lies one base off it.

The CDR3 regions of human TCRbeta chains were subjected to immunosequencing. From the authors' description of their analysis: Repertoire TCRs were checked for matches against a reference library of SARS-CoV-2-specific TCRs that had been generated using the MIRA antigen-specificity platform. Breadth was defined as the fraction of unique TCRs that were SARS-CoV-2-associated. Depth was defined as the fraction of total T cells that were SARS-CoV-2-associated. Using the MIRA data, each spike-specific TCR was assigned both to the spike region to which the TCR was reactive and to a CD4 or CD8 class. Log10-transformed breadth and depth values were compared by one-way ANOVA with Sidak's multiple comparisons tests. The table was pulled from immuneACCESS by TCRdb, which kept in-frame rearrangements only. Such tables lose some clones; where checked, under half of the loss comes from unresolved V genes, and the rest has no known cause. V, J and clone size were drawn from that table, and D and trimming were deduced from the DNA. The sample table shows some 150,000 clones, and more than 85% are seen once. In total, the top ten clones hold about 5.1% of the sample.

In the paper's terms, the time point label means: baseline before first vaccination. Samples from vaccinated people were obtained from the UK trials COV001 and COV002, which included a single-blind randomized controlled phase 2/3 trial of AZD1222 (ChAdOx1 nCoV-19) in healthy adults. Trial participant PBMC samples were collected at day 0 and day 28 after the second dose for TCRbeta chain sequencing. Relative to germline, V is missing 5 bases and J is missing 4 bases, with 3 bases of the junction outside any gene match. Including the terminal cysteine and phenylalanine, the CDR3 comprises 13 residues. Of all the DNA, just the CDR3 is kept, 39 bases in frame from base 1. The germline V gene specifies SGHNT as CDR1 and YENEEA as CDR2.

The chain uses TRBV11-3 and TRBJ2-5; TRBD1 lines up with 8 middle nucleotides. The sequence was collected from an adult in good health. The sample was peripheral blood, taken on day 0 of AZD1222 vaccination. DNA sequence: TGTGCCAGCAGCACTGGACAGGGAGAGACCCAGTACTTC. Its product reads: CASSTGQGETQYF. Here the CDR3 is joined to the reference TRBV11-3 and TRBJ2-5 genes, and the full variable domain is: EAGVVQSPRYKIIEKKQPVAFWCNPISGHNTLYWYLQNLGQGPELLIRYENEEAVDDSQLPKDRFSAERLKGVDSTLKIQPAELGDSAVYLCASSTGQGETQYFGPGTRLLVL.